This T cell receptor beta chain was recorded in a study of T cell responses to AZD1222 COVID-19 vaccine. Study-wide results and caveats: Mostly white British, mostly female donors; authors suggested clonal diversity may be underestimated. Two doses of AZD1222 preceded a rise in Spike-specific TCR breadth and depth. None of the repertoires were sampled until the peak T cell response had passed. Baseline seropositivity occurred in only a handful of AZD1222 recipients.

Points on this clone: Its antigen is still unknown.

The length of the CDR3 is 17 residues. The V and J ends lost 5 bases and 0 bases, in that order; junction bases with no gene match: 6. Germline values: CDR1 SGHTA, CDR2 FQGNSA. The protocol was immunoSEQ multiplex PCR, while the TCRdb copy is restricted to in-frame clones and leaves out a portion. The table lists 130,000 or so clones, approximately 93% of them singletons. This chain links TRBV7-2 with TRBJ2-3; TRBD2 matches at 12 bases. This receptor was obtained from an adult in good health. The material was peripheral blood, obtained on day 0 of MenACWY control vaccination. The CDR3 sequence is CASSTTTSGGSTDTQYF. The CDR3, as DNA: TGTGCCAGCAGCACGACAACTAGCGGGGGGAGCACAGATACGCAGTATTTT.